This entry lists 11 T cell receptor beta chains sequenced from one sample in a study of blood T cell repertoires in COVID-19. Using immunoSEQ multiplex PCR, the repertoire was profiled, and TCRdb retains in-frame clones only, with some absent. The sample has some 130,000 clones; more than 70% are singletons. Sample: peripheral blood. All receptors come from a man between 65 and 85 years old with acute or convalescent COVID-19.

The V call is TRBV28, the J call TRBJ1-5; perhaps TRBD1 as D (6 bases). Looked up from germline, CDR1 is MDHEN and CDR2 is SYDVKM. V lost 4 bases, J lost 0 bases, and 13 bases lay in between. The CDR3 has 16 amino acids. This CDR3 is CASSSDQGLSNQPQHF. In DNA form, the CDR3 reads TGTGCCAGCAGTTCTGACCAGGGGCTTAGCAATCAGCCCCAGCATTTT.

This chain joins TRBV2 and TRBJ2-2; TRBD1 aligns across 7 bases. V gave up 7 bases and J gave up 4 bases; unmatched junction bases: 9. The CDR3 is made up of 15 amino acids. The germline V gene has CDR1 SNHLY and CDR2 FYNNEI. The CDR3: CASKSTGWVTGELFF. CDR3 nucleotides: TGTGCCAGCAAGTCGACAGGGTGGGTCACCGGGGAGCTGTTTTTT.

V is TRBV28 and J is TRBJ2-5; D gene unclear. V shed 2 bases and J shed 0 bases, with 7 bases lying between them. Germline V gene lookup returns CDR1 MDHEN and CDR2 SYDVKM. CDR3 length: 14 amino acids. CDR3 region: CASSLSDYQETQYF. The CDR3 DNA reads TGTGCCAGCAGTTTAAGCGACTACCAAGAGACCCAGTACTTC.

In this sample, this clone turned up once. The J gene is TRBJ1-6, the V gene TRBV7-2; TRBD1 might be the D (5 bases). V was cut by 1 base and J by 7 bases, with 14 bases left in between. This CDR3 is built from 16 residues. Germline V gives CDR1 SGHTA, CDR2 FQGNSA. The CDR3 coding sequence is TGTGCCAGCAGCTTAGTGGCGGTGCGGGGGAATTCACCCCTCCACTTT. Protein product: CASSLVAVRGNSPLHF.

The CDR3 nucleotides are TGTGCCAGCAGCGATAGTCGACTAGCGGGCACAGATACGCAGTATTTT. Translated, it gives CASSDSRLAGTDTQYF. The chain recombines TRBV7-9 with TRBJ2-3, with TRBD2 identical over 9 bases. The CDR3 has 16 amino acids. Germline-derived CDR1 and CDR2 are SEHNR and FQNEAQ (reference sequence). Trimming cost V 5 bases and J 1 base; bases outside gene matches: 7. Full variable domain (remainder filled in from reference TRBV7-9 and TRBJ2-3): DTGVSQNPRHKITKRGQNVTFRCDPISEHNRLYWYRQTLGQGPEFLTYFQNEAQLEKSRLLSDRFSAERPKGSFSTLEIQRTEQGDSAMYLCASSDSRLAGTDTQYFGPGTRLTVL.

The chain carries TRBV2 and TRBJ1-4; D is unclear. This CDR3 region has 13 residues. Deletions cut 7 bases from V and 8 bases from J, with 14 bases between. Germline V gene lookup returns CDR1 SNHLY and CDR2 FYNNEI. In DNA form, the CDR3 reads TGTGCCAGCATCTCGGGGTTCGGGGAAAAACTGTTTTTT. Translated: CASISGFGEKLFF.

This chain joins TRBV28 and TRBJ1-2; no clear D gene. V was clipped by 2 bases and J by 0 bases, with 7 bases between them. Germline CDR1 reads MDHEN; CDR2 reads SYDVKM. This CDR3 spans 14 amino acids. The CDR3 sequence is CASSLLGANYGYTF. The CDR3 coding sequence is TGTGCCAGCAGTTTACTGGGAGCTAACTATGGCTACACCTTC.

J is TRBJ2-7 and V is TRBV5-1; TRBD1 matches 9 bases. J gave up 3 bases and V 0 bases, and 7 bases lay outside the gene matches. Germline CDR1 SGHRS, CDR2 YFSETQ. This CDR3 is built from 16 residues. The CDR3 is CASSLGSTGGFYEQYF. DNA for the CDR3: TGCGCCAGCAGCTTGGGTTCTACAGGGGGCTTCTACGAGCAGTACTTC. Variable domain in full (rest from reference TRBV5-1 and TRBJ2-7): KAGVTQTPRYLIKTRGQQVTLSCSPISGHRSVSWYQQTPGQGLQFLFEYFSETQRNKGNFPGRFSGRQFSNSRSEMNVSTLELGDSALYLCASSLGSTGGFYEQYFGPGTRLTVT.

The chain recombines TRBV5-8 with TRBJ2-1; 7 bases are a match to TRBD1. From germline, CDR1 is SGHTS and CDR2 YDEGEE. The CDR3 length is 13 residues. V lost 4 bases, J lost 9 bases, and 7 bases stayed unmatched. CDR3 in DNA: TGTGCCAGCAGCATCCGACAGGGCGGTGAGCAGTTCTTC. This codes for CASSIRQGGEQFF.

This rearrangement joins TRBV7-9 to TRBJ2-2, with D unresolved. Trimming took 11 bases from V and 3 from J, leaving 10 bases between them. The CDR3 totals 12 residues. Germline CDR1 and CDR2: SEHNR and FQNEAQ (reference sequence). CDR3 coding DNA: TGTGCCGCAACTTCGCACACCGGGGAGCTGTTTTTT. Encoded protein: CAATSHTGELFF.

Of note for this clone: In the same sample, other DNA sequences code for this CDR3. J is TRBJ2-1 and V is TRBV5-4, with 12 nucleotides matching TRBD2. The trim removed 0 bases at V and 7 bases at J, leaving 2 bases unmatched. The CDR3 spans 15 residues. Looked up from germline, CDR1 is SGHNT and CDR2 is YYREEE (reference sequence). The CDR3, as DNA: TGTGCCAGCAGCTTGGGCCTAGCGGGGGGGAATGAGCAGTTCTTC. As protein: CASSLGLAGGNEQFF.